This TCR beta chain was found in a study of T cells after yellow fever vaccination. Study observations and caveats: Post-booster repertoires contained most primary-vaccination clones again (approximately 95% CD4, approximately 88% CD8).

This clonotype was counted between two and nine times. Antigen unknown. The CDR3 totals 13 residues. Per the germline V gene, CDR1 is DFQATT and CDR2 is SNEGSKA (reference sequence). V was shortened by 3 bases and J by 1 base, with 9 bases between the two germline ends. The authors made TCR cDNA by 5'RACE template switching, adding a universal primer site and UMIs. In TCRdb, the 5' RACE reads were re-called with MiXCR into one record per CDR3 protein. The sample records about 130,000 distinct CDR3 sequences, approximately 8.4% being singletons. The chain recombines TRBV20-1 with TRBJ1-1; no clear D. Material: CD8+ T cells sorted from PBMCs, obtained on the day of the yellow fever booster vaccination. This sequence originates from a man aged 18 to 30 who received the YFV17D yellow fever vaccine. The CDR3 sequence is CSASLGWNTEAFF. The CDR3 DNA is TGCAGTGCTAGCCTCGGTTGGAACACTGAAGCTTTCTTT.